This T cell receptor (beta chain) stems from a study of glioma-infiltrating T cells. General study findings and limits: Above-expected tissue-blood divergence occurred in all gliomas, most in low-grade ones. Very few CDR3 sequences were shared between tissue and blood.

The iRepertoire nested amplicon-rescue multiplex PCR amplified TCR alpha and beta CDR3s from RNA. Tissue mRNA or PBMC total RNA, 100-400 ng, went into one-step reverse transcription and amplification. In TCRdb, the multiplex PCR reads were re-called with MiXCR into one record per CDR3 protein. The table records some 110,000 distinct CDR3 sequences, around 23% of them present only once. This clonotype was detected once. Its matching antigen is unknown. Mismatch with germline at one junction end may stem from a read error. The clonotype comes from a human donor with low-grade glioma or glioblastoma, undergoing nonglioma brain surgery, or in good health (not recorded which). Sample: glioma tissue, nonneoplastic brain tissue, or PBMCs (not recorded which).

CDR3 nucleotides: TGCAGTGCGGGAACGGACGGTTTCTACAGTGAGCAGTTCTTC. Protein product: CSAGTDGFYSEQFF. This chain uses TRBV20-1 with TRBJ2-1; no reliable D call. The CDR3 extends over 14 amino acids. In germline, CDR1 is DFQATT, CDR2 SNEGSKA (reference sequence).